This is a list of T cell receptor beta chains from one sample in a study of cytomegalovirus exposure and HLA in healthy donors. The protocol was immunoSEQ multiplex PCR, while the TCRdb copy is restricted to in-frame clones and leaves out a portion. This table has around 190,000 clones, around 77% appearing once. The specimen was PBMCs. The source is a woman between 25 and 40 years old in good health and CMV-seronegative. Each CDR3 is given with its conserved first and last residue. The D gene is left open where the match is weak. Clone size, where shown, is once, few, many, or a class for clones that have expanded.

j_gene: TRBJ2-1
abundance: NA
d_gene: TRBD2
v_gene: TRBV10-3
CDR3nt: TGTGCCATCAGTGACCGTACTAGCGGGTACAATGAGCAGTTCTTC
CDR3aa: CAISDRTSGYNEQFF

j_gene: TRBJ2-5
abundance: NA
d_gene: NA
v_gene: TRBV4-1
CDR3nt: TGCGCCAGCAGCCAAGACTATACCCAAGAGACCCAGTACTTC
CDR3aa: CASSQDYTQETQYF

j_gene: TRBJ2-7
abundance: NA
d_gene: NA
v_gene: TRBV5-1
CDR3nt: TGCGCCAGCAGCTTGGACAGGGTCGCCTACGAGCAGTACTTC
CDR3aa: CASSLDRVAYEQYF

j_gene: TRBJ2-3
abundance: NA
d_gene: NA
v_gene: TRBV19
CDR3nt: TGTGCCAGTACGAGGACTAGCACAGATACGCAGTATTTT
CDR3aa: CASTRTSTDTQYF

j_gene: TRBJ1-2
abundance: NA
d_gene: TRBD1
v_gene: TRBV29-1
CDR3nt: TGCAGCGTTTGGACAGGGGCTAAGGACTACCCCTTC
CDR3aa: CSVWTGAKDYPF

j_gene: TRBJ2-3
abundance: NA
d_gene: NA
v_gene: TRBV15
CDR3nt: TGTGCCACCCAGAGAAAGGGGGTGGGGCCGCCACCACTCACAGATACGCAGTATTTT
CDR3aa: CATQRKGVGPPPLTDTQYF

j_gene: TRBJ2-7
abundance: NA
d_gene: TRBD2
v_gene: TRBV5-8
CDR3nt: TGTGCCAGCAGCTTGGCCGGCGGGAGTGTGTACGAGCAGTACTTC
CDR3aa: CASSLAGGSVYEQYF

j_gene: TRBJ2-7
abundance: NA
d_gene: NA
v_gene: TRBV7-9
CDR3nt: TGTTCCAGCAGCTCCCCTATGGGCAGGGCCTACGAGCAGTACTTC
CDR3aa: CSSSSPMGRAYEQYF

j_gene: TRBJ2-7
abundance: once
d_gene: TRBD2
v_gene: TRBV4-1
CDR3nt: TGCGCCAGCACCCGAGGTCCGGGAGGGAGTTACGAGCAGTACTTC
CDR3aa: CASTRGPGGSYEQYF

j_gene: TRBJ2-5
abundance: NA
d_gene: NA
v_gene: TRBV28
CDR3nt: TGTGCCATCACCTCGGGGGTCAGGGAGACCCAGTACTTC
CDR3aa: CAITSGVRETQYF

j_gene: TRBJ2-7
abundance: NA
d_gene: TRBD2
v_gene: TRBV7-6
CDR3nt: TGTGCCAGCAGCTCGGGCTCCGTAGCGGGACACCTATCCTACGAGCAGTACTTC
CDR3aa: CASSSGSVAGHLSYEQYF

j_gene: TRBJ1-6
abundance: NA
d_gene: NA
v_gene: TRBV19
CDR3nt: TGTGCCAGTAGTATAAGGCCCTTATTAGGGGCAGATAATTCACCCCTCCACTTT
CDR3aa: CASSIRPLLGADNSPLHF

j_gene: TRBJ1-1
abundance: few
d_gene: TRBD1
v_gene: TRBV5-1
CDR3nt: TGCGCCAGCAGCTTCGGACAGGGCACTGAAGCTTTCTTT
CDR3aa: CASSFGQGTEAFF

j_gene: TRBJ2-3
abundance: NA
d_gene: TRBD2
v_gene: TRBV9
CDR3nt: TGTGCCAGCAGCGTCGGCGGACTAGCGGGATACACAGATACGCAGTATTTT
CDR3aa: CASSVGGLAGYTDTQYF

j_gene: TRBJ2-3
abundance: NA
d_gene: TRBD1
v_gene: TRBV5-1
CDR3nt: TGCGCCAGCAGCTTGCTGGGACAGGGGTTAGGAGATACGCAGTATTTT
CDR3aa: CASSLLGQGLGDTQYF

j_gene: TRBJ2-3
abundance: NA
d_gene: TRBD2
v_gene: TRBV7-6
CDR3nt: TGTGCCAGCAGTTGGCGGGGGGAAAAAACAGATACGCAGTATTTT
CDR3aa: CASSWRGEKTDTQYF